This TCR beta chain was identified in a study of blood T cell repertoires in COVID-19. The protocol was immunoSEQ multiplex PCR, while the TCRdb copy is restricted to in-frame clones and leaves out a portion. This sample yields 650,000 to 800,000 clones, of which 85% to 90% are seen a single time; roughly 0.25% belongs to the top ten. Material: peripheral blood. The TCR comes from a woman under 30 with acute or convalescent COVID-19.

In nucleotides, the CDR3 is TGTGCCAGCAGTCTATTCGGGACAGGAAGATATGGCTACACCTTC. Its protein product is CASSLFGTGRYGYTF. This rearrangement joins TRBV27 to TRBJ1-2, with 8 bases matching TRBD1. This CDR3 is 15 amino acids long. Germline V gene lookup returns CDR1 MNHEY and CDR2 SMNVEV (reference sequence). V gave up 5 bases and J gave up 5 bases; unmatched junction bases: 10.